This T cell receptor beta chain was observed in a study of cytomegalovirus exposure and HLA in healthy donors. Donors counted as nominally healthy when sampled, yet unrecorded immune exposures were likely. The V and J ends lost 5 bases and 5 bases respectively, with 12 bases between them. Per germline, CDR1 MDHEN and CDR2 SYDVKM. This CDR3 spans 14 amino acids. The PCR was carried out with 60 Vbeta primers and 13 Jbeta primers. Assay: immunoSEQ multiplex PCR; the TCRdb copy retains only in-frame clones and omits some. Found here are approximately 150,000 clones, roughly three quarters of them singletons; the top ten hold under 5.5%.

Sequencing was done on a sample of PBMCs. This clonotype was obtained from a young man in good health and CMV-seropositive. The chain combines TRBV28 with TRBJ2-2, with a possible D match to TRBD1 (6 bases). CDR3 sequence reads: CASSLNRETGELFF. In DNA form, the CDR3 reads TGTGCCAGCAGTCTGAACAGGGAAACCGGGGAGCTGTTTTTT. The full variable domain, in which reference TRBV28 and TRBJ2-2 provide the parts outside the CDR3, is DVKVTQSSRYLVKRTGEKVFLECVQDMDHENMFWYRQDPGLGLRLIYFSYDVKMKEKGDIPEGYSVSREKKERFSLILESASTNQTSMYLCASSLNRETGELFFGEGSRLTVL.